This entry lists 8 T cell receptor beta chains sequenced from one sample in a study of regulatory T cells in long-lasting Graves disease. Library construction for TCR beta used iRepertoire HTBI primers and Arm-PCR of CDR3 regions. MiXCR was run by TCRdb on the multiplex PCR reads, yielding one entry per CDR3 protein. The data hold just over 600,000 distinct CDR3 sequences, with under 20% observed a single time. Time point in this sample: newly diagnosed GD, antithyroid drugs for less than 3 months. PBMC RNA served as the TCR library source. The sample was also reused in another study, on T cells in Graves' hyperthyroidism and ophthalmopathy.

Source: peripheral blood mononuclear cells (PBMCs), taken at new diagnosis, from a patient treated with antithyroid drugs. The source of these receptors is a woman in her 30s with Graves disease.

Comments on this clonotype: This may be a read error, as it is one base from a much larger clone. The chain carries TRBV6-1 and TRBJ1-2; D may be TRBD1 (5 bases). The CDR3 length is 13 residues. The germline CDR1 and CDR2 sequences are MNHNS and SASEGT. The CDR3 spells CASTQGRSYDYTF. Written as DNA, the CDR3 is TGTGCCAGCACCCAGGGACGGAGCTATGACTACACCTTC.

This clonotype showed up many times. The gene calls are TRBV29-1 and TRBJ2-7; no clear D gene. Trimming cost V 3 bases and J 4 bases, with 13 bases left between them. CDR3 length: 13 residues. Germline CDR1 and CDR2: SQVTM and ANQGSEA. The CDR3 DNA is TGCAGCGTTGAGGGTGACACACGATACGAGCAGTACTTC. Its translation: CSVEGDTRYEQYF.

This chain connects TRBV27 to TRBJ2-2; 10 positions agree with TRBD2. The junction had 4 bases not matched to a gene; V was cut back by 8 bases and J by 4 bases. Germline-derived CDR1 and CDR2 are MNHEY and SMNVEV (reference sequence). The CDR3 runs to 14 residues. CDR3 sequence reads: CASRIAGGTGELFF. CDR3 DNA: TGTGCCAGCCGAATAGCGGGAGGCACCGGGGAGCTGTTTTTT.

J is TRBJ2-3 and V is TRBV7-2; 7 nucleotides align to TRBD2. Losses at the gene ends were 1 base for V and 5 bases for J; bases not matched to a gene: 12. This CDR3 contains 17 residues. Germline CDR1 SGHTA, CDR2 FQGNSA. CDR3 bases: TGTGCCAGCAGCTTAGGGGTGGGAGGGCTTGACGGAGATACGCAGTATTTT. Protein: CASSLGVGGLDGDTQYF. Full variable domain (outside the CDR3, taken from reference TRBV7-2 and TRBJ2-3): GAGVSQSPSNKVTEKGKDVELRCDPISGHTALYWYRQSLGQGLEFLIYFQGNSAPDKSGLPSDRFSAERTGGSVSTLTIQRTQQEDSAVYLCASSLGVGGLDGDTQYFGPGTRLTVL.

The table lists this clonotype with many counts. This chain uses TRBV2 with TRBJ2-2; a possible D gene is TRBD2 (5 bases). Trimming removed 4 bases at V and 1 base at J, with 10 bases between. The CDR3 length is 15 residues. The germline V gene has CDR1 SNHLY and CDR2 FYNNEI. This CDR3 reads CASSGQRLNTGELFF. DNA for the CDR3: TGTGCCAGCAGTGGTCAGCGGCTGAACACCGGGGAGCTGTTTTTT.

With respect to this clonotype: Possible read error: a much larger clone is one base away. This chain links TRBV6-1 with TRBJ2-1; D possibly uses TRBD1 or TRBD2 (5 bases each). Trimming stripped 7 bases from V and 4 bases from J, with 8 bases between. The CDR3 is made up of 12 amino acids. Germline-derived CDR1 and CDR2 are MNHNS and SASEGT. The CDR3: CASMGVYNEQFF. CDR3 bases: TGTGCCAGCATGGGGGTTTACAATGAGCAGTTCTTC.

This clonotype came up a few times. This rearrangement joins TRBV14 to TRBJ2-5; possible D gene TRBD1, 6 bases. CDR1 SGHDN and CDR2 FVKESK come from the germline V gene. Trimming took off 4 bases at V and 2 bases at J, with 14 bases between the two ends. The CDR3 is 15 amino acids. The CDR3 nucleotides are TGTGCCAGCAGCCTTAACCTCGGACAGCAAGAGACCCAGTACTTC. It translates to CASSLNLGQQETQYF.

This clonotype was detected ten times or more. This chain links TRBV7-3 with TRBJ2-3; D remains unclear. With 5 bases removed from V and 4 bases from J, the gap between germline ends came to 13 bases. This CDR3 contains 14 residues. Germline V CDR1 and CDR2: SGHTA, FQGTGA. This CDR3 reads CASSVIGPADTQYF. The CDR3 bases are TGTGCCAGCAGCGTAATCGGGCCAGCAGATACGCAGTATTTT.